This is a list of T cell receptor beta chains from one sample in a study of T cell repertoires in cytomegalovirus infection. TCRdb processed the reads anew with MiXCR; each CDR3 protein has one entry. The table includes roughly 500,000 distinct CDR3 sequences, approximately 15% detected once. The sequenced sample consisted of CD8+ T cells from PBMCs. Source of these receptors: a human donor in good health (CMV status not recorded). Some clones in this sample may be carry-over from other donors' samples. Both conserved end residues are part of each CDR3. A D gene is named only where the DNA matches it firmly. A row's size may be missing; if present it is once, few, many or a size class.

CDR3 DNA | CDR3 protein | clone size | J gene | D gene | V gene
TGTGCCATCACAGCCGGGGGCAGGGGGTATACTGAAGCTTTCTTT | CAITAGGRGYTEAFF | - | TRBJ1-1 | TRBD1 | TRBV10-3
TGTGCCATCAGTGGAGACAGGGGGGGGATGAACACTGAAGCTTTCTTT | CAISGDRGGMNTEAFF | - | TRBJ1-1 | TRBD1 | TRBV10-3
TGTGCCAGCAGCGTAGCAGGGGCGCCGGCAGATACGCAGTATTTT | CASSVAGAPADTQYF | few | TRBJ2-3 | - | TRBV9
TGTGCTAGTGGTTTGGCAGCGGGGGTTCAGTTCTTC | CASGLAAGVQFF | - | TRBJ2-1 | TRBD2 | TRBV12-5
TGCAGCGCAGGACAGAACACCGGGGAGCTGTTTTTT | CSAGQNTGELFF | - | TRBJ2-2 | - | TRBV29-1
TGTGCCAGCAGTGTAGGAGATACGCAGTATTTT | CASSVGDTQYF | many | TRBJ2-3 | - | TRBV27
TGTGCCATCCCGAGTCTCATTGGCGGCTACACCTTC | CAIPSLIGGYTF | many | TRBJ1-2 | - | TRBV28
TGTGCCAGCATTTCTACGCAGGGGTTTGAGAGCCAGCCCCAGCATTTT | CASISTQGFESQPQHF | - | TRBJ1-5 | - | TRBV28
TGTGCCAGTAGCTTAGGACAGGAGGCCGCCTACGAGCAGTACTTC | CASSLGQEAAYEQYF | once | TRBJ2-7 | TRBD1 | TRBV19
TGTGCCAGCATCTTCAGCTCTGGAAACACCATATATTTT | CASIFSSGNTIYF | - | TRBJ1-3 | - | TRBV2
TGTGCCACCAGTGATTCCGGGGGCCGGGGAGATACGCAGTATTTT | CATSDSGGRGDTQYF | few | TRBJ2-3 | - | TRBV24-1
TGTGCCAGCAGTGAGTTCATGGGCAGTATGACAGATACGCAGTATTTT | CASSEFMGSMTDTQYF | many | TRBJ2-3 | - | TRBV6-1
TGTGCCAGGCGGAGATACCCCCCGGGCGAGCAGTACTTC | CARRRYPPGEQYF | few | TRBJ2-7 | - | TRBV2
TGCAGTGCTAGGGGAATTCTCAGCGGGGGGCCCCTCTACAATGAGCAGTTCTTC | CSARGILSGGPLYNEQFF | few | TRBJ2-1 | TRBD2 | TRBV20-1
TGCAGCGTTGAAGGAGTGGGGACAGTTGAGAATGAGCAGTTCTTC | CSVEGVGTVENEQFF | many | TRBJ2-1 | TRBD1 | TRBV29-1
TGCAGTGCTAGAGATTTGCTAGCTGATCAAGAGACCCAGTACTTC | CSARDLLADQETQYF | few | TRBJ2-5 | - | TRBV20-1
TGTGCCAGCACCACTAGCGGGGCTAGCACAGATACGCAGTATTTT | CASTTSGASTDTQYF | many | TRBJ2-3 | TRBD2 | TRBV5-4